Shown below are 3 T cell receptor beta chains from a single sample sequenced in a study of blood T cell repertoires in COVID-19 (TCRdb year 2020). Receptors were amplified or captured by the immunoSEQ multiplex PCR assay. As stored in TCRdb, this immuneACCESS dataset retains in-frame rearrangements with V and J assigned. A fraction of the clones does not appear; measured against another copy, unresolved V genes explain less than half of the discrepancy, and the remainder lacks a known reason. Across this sample there are approximately 220,000 clones, with over 75% seen only once. Roughly 4.2% of the sample goes to the ten largest clones. Source material: peripheral blood. These receptor sequences come from a man over 45 with acute or convalescent COVID-19.

Regarding this clone: The sample holds other DNA sequences that translate to the same CDR3. V gene TRBV19 combines with J gene TRBJ1-2, with a weak D call TRBD1 (5 bases). This CDR3 is built from 17 residues. V lost 3 bases to trimming and J lost 0 bases, with 17 bases between them. Germline V gives CDR1 LNHDA, CDR2 SQIVND (reference sequence). CDR3 coding DNA: TGTGCCAGTAGTATCACCCCCCGAGGGGACTCTAACTATGGCTACACCTTC. Amino acids: CASSITPRGDSNYGYTF.

V gene TRBV11-2 combines with J gene TRBJ1-2; TRBD1 agrees at 7 bases. V was clipped by 2 bases and J by 2 bases; unmatched bases: 17. The germline V gene has CDR1 SGHAT and CDR2 FQNNGV. CDR3 length equals 19 residues. CDR3 sequence (DNA): TGTGCCAGCAGCTTACGAAGGGCCCCCGGACAGGCCACGAACTATGGCTACACCTTC. The encoded protein is CASSLRRAPGQATNYGYTF.

The CDR3 DNA sequence: TGTGCCACCCGGGGAGGAGCGACTTCTAATGAAAAACTGTTTTTT. It specifies CATRGGATSNEKLFF. The J gene is TRBJ1-4, the V gene TRBV19; D unresolved. The length of the CDR3 is 15 residues. V dropped 10 bases and J dropped 3 bases, with 18 bases sitting between them. In germline, CDR1 is LNHDA, CDR2 SQIVND (reference sequence).